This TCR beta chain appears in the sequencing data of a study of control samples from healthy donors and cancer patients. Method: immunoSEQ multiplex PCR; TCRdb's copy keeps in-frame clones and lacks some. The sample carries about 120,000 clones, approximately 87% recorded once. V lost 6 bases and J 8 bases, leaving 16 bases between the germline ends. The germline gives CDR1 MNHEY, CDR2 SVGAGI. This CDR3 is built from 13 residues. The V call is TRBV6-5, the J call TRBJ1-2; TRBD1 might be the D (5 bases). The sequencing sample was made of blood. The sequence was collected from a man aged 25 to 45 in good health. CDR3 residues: CASSLTEILGYTF. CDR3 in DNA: TGTGCCAGCAGCCTGACAGAGATACTCGGCTACACCTTC.